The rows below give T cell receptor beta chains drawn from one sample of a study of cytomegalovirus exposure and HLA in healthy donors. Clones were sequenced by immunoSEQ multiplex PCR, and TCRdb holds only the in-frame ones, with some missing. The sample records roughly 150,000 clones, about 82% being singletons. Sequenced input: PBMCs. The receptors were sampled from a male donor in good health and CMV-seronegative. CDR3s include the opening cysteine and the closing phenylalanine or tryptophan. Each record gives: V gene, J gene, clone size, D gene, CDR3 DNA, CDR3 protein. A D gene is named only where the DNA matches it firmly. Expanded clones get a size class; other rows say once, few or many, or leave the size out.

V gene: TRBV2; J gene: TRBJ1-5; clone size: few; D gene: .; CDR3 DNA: TGTGCCAGCAAGGACTATAGCAATCAGCCCCAGCATTTT; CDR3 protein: CASKDYSNQPQHF
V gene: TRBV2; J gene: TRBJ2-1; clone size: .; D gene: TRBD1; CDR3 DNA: TGTGCCAGCAGCGAACTCCGGGACAGGGCTGGTGAGCAGTTCTTC; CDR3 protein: CASSELRDRAGEQFF
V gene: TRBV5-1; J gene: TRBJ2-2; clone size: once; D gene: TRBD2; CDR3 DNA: TGCGCCAGCAGCTCGGGGACTAGCGGCTACACCGGGGAGCTGTTTTTT; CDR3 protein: CASSSGTSGYTGELFF
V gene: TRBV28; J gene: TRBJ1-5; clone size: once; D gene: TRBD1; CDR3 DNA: TGTGCCAGCAGTTTACCCGACAGGGCAATTAGGCATGGCAATCAGCCCCAGCATTTT; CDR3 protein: CASSLPDRAIRHGNQPQHF
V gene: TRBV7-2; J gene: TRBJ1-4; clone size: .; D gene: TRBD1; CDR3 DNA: TGTGCCAGCAGCCCCGGACAGGGGGCTAATGAAAAACTGTTTTTT; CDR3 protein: CASSPGQGANEKLFF
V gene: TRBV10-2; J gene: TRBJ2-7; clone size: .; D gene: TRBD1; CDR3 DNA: TGCGCCAGCGAACAGGGGTCGTTACCCTACGAGCAGTACTTC; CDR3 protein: CASEQGSLPYEQYF
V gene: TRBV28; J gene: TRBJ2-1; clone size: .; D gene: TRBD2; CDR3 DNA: TGTGCCAGCAGTTCCCCCGGGGGGAGTTCATACAATGAGCAGTTCTTC; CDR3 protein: CASSSPGGSSYNEQFF
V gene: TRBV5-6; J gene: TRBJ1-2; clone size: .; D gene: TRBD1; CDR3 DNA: TGTGCCAGCAGCGCTGGGACAGGGGGAGAACACTATGGCTACACCTTC; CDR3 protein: CASSAGTGGEHYGYTF
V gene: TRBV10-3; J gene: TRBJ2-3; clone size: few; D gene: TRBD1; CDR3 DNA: TGTGCCATCAGTGCGTCGAGCAGGGGGAGAACAGATACGCAGTATTTT; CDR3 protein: CAISASSRGRTDTQYF
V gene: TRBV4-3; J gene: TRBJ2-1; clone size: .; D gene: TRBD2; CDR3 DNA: TGCGCCAGCAGCCAAGATCGGGGCGGGAGCTCCTACAATGAGCAGTTCTTC; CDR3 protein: CASSQDRGGSSYNEQFF